This TCR beta chain was sequenced during a study of cytomegalovirus exposure and HLA in healthy donors. The study's findings and limits: A later analysis reportedly identified an Asian-associated ancestry cluster as carrying fewer N-insertions than the approximately 670-donor mean. The study found most TCR sequences rare, yet found some public TCRs in many donors. Most TCR beta V segments were productive about 87% or about 30% of the time in an earlier analysis.

On this clone itself: No antigen is known for it.

The germline gives CDR1 LNHDA, CDR2 SQIVND (reference sequence). Trimming removed 5 bases from V and 3 bases from J, with 5 bases in between. This CDR3 contains 11 residues. The PCR made use of 60 Vbeta and 13 Jbeta primers. Data came from immunoSEQ multiplex PCR; TCRdb stores just in-frame clones and leaves some out. The data show some 100,000 clones, roughly 74% seen once. Healthy donors of bone marrow made up the group. The receptor was derived from a woman between 65 and 79 years old in good health and CMV-seropositive. The sample was PBMCs. V and J are TRBV19 and TRBJ2-7, with unresolved D. CDR3 region: CASSPNYEQYF. In DNA, the CDR3 is TGTGCCAGTAGTCCAAACTACGAGCAGTACTTC. The full variable domain, completed using reference TRBV19 and TRBJ2-7, is DGGITQSPKYLFRKEGQNVTLSCEQNLNHDAMYWYRQDPGQGLRLIYYSQIVNDFQKGDIAEGYSVSREKKESFPLTVTSAQKNPTAFYLCASSPNYEQYFGPGTRLTVT.